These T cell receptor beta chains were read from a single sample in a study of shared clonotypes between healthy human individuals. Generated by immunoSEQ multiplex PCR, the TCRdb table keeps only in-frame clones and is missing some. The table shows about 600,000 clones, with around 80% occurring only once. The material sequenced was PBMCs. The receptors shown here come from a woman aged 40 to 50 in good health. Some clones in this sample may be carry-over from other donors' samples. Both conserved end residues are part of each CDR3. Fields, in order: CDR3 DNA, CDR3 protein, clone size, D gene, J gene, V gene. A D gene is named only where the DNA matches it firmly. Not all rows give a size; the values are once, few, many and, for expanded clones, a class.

CDR3nt: TGCGCCAGCAGCCCTACTCGGGGTTCCAATGAGCAGTTCTTC
CDR3aa: CASSPTRGSNEQFF
abundance: .
d_gene: .
j_gene: TRBJ2-1
v_gene: TRBV5-1

CDR3nt: TGTGCCAGCAGCTTCATAGGGTTGGAAGGGTCAGATACGCAGTATTTT
CDR3aa: CASSFIGLEGSDTQYF
abundance: .
d_gene: .
j_gene: TRBJ2-3
v_gene: TRBV7-3

CDR3nt: TGTGCCAGCAGCGCGCCACAGGGAGGCACTGAAGCTTTCTTT
CDR3aa: CASSAPQGGTEAFF
abundance: .
d_gene: .
j_gene: TRBJ1-1
v_gene: TRBV7-2

CDR3nt: TGTGCCAGCAGTTCACCAGGGTCCGGCGAGCAGTACTTC
CDR3aa: CASSSPGSGEQYF
abundance: once
d_gene: .
j_gene: TRBJ2-7
v_gene: TRBV6-5

CDR3nt: TGTGCCAGCAGCTTAGTAGGTAGCGGGACCTGGGAGACCCAGTACTTC
CDR3aa: CASSLVGSGTWETQYF
abundance: few
d_gene: TRBD2
j_gene: TRBJ2-5
v_gene: TRBV7-2

CDR3nt: TGTGCCAGCAGCTGGGGACTAGCGGGAGTACAGGGCGGGGAGCTGTTTTTT
CDR3aa: CASSWGLAGVQGGELFF
abundance: .
d_gene: TRBD2
j_gene: TRBJ2-2
v_gene: TRBV11-2

CDR3nt: TGCAGCGTTGAAGGGTACGGCTTGGACACTGAAGCTTTCTTT
CDR3aa: CSVEGYGLDTEAFF
abundance: once
d_gene: .
j_gene: TRBJ1-1
v_gene: TRBV29-1

CDR3nt: TGTGCCTGGAGTCCCGGCGGGCTCACTGAAGCTTTCTTT
CDR3aa: CAWSPGGLTEAFF
abundance: .
d_gene: .
j_gene: TRBJ1-1
v_gene: TRBV30

CDR3nt: TGTGCCAGCAGCGGGGATCTCTCTGGGGCCAACGTCCTGACTTTC
CDR3aa: CASSGDLSGANVLTF
abundance: once
d_gene: .
j_gene: TRBJ2-6
v_gene: TRBV6-1

CDR3nt: TGCAGCGTGGGGACAGGCAACACCATATATTTT
CDR3aa: CSVGTGNTIYF
abundance: many
d_gene: TRBD1
j_gene: TRBJ1-3
v_gene: TRBV29-1

CDR3nt: TGCGCCAGCAGCTTTCAGGGACAGGGGCATAGCGAGCAGTACTTC
CDR3aa: CASSFQGQGHSEQYF
abundance: .
d_gene: TRBD1
j_gene: TRBJ2-7
v_gene: TRBV5-1

CDR3nt: TGCAGCGCCGGGGACACCTGGAATCAGCCCCAGCATTTT
CDR3aa: CSAGDTWNQPQHF
abundance: .
d_gene: .
j_gene: TRBJ1-5
v_gene: TRBV29-1

CDR3nt: TGTGCCACCCGGAGGGGGCGGGAGTCGGGCGAGCAGTACTTC
CDR3aa: CATRRGRESGEQYF
abundance: many
d_gene: .
j_gene: TRBJ2-7
v_gene: TRBV7-8

CDR3nt: TGTGCCTGGAGTAGGACTAGCGGGTCCTACGAGCAGTACTTC
CDR3aa: CAWSRTSGSYEQYF
abundance: .
d_gene: TRBD2
j_gene: TRBJ2-7
v_gene: TRBV30

CDR3nt: TGTGCCAGCAGCCCCCGGACAGGAGGGGATCATGGCTACACCTTC
CDR3aa: CASSPRTGGDHGYTF
abundance: few
d_gene: TRBD1
j_gene: TRBJ1-2
v_gene: TRBV7-2

CDR3nt: TGTGCCAGCAGTGTCAGTTTGGGCGGGGAGCTGTTTTTT
CDR3aa: CASSVSLGGELFF
abundance: .
d_gene: .
j_gene: TRBJ2-2
v_gene: TRBV6-1

CDR3nt: TGTGCCATCAGGGAACTAGCGGGAGCAGGGCAGTTCTTC
CDR3aa: CAIRELAGAGQFF
abundance: .
d_gene: TRBD2
j_gene: TRBJ2-1
v_gene: TRBV10-3

CDR3nt: TGTGCCAGCAGCCCCGCCTCAATAAAGCGGGGGGCGGGCACAGATACGCAGTATTTT
CDR3aa: CASSPASIKRGAGTDTQYF
abundance: .
d_gene: TRBD2
j_gene: TRBJ2-3
v_gene: TRBV7-9

CDR3nt: TGTGCCAGCAGCGTAGGGCCCGGTAGCAATCAGCCCCAGCATTTT
CDR3aa: CASSVGPGSNQPQHF
abundance: .
d_gene: .
j_gene: TRBJ1-5
v_gene: TRBV9

CDR3nt: TGTGCCAGCTCACCACCGGGACGGTCCCAAGAGACCCAGTACTTC
CDR3aa: CASSPPGRSQETQYF
abundance: once
d_gene: .
j_gene: TRBJ2-5
v_gene: TRBV18

CDR3nt: TGTGCCTGGAGTGTACGGAGGGGGCCCGGGGAGCTGTTTTTT
CDR3aa: CAWSVRRGPGELFF
abundance: .
d_gene: .
j_gene: TRBJ2-2
v_gene: TRBV30

CDR3nt: TGCGCCAGCAGCTCTGACAGGGAACGCTCACCCCTCCACTTT
CDR3aa: CASSSDRERSPLHF
abundance: few
d_gene: TRBD1
j_gene: TRBJ1-6
v_gene: TRBV5-1

CDR3nt: TGTGCCAGCAGCTTAGCGCGGGAGCTCTACGAGCAGTACTTC
CDR3aa: CASSLARELYEQYF
abundance: .
d_gene: TRBD2
j_gene: TRBJ2-7
v_gene: TRBV11-3

CDR3nt: TGCGCCAGCAGCCAAGGGGGGGGCGGCACCGGGGAGCTGTTTTTT
CDR3aa: CASSQGGGGTGELFF
abundance: .
d_gene: .
j_gene: TRBJ2-2
v_gene: TRBV4-1

CDR3nt: TGTGCCATCAGTGAGACGGACAGGGGGTATGGCTACACCTTC
CDR3aa: CAISETDRGYGYTF
abundance: .
d_gene: TRBD1
j_gene: TRBJ1-2
v_gene: TRBV10-3

CDR3nt: TGTGCCAGCTCACCACCGAAGGGGTCCGCAACTAATGAAAAACTGTTTTTT
CDR3aa: CASSPPKGSATNEKLFF
abundance: .
d_gene: .
j_gene: TRBJ1-4
v_gene: TRBV18

CDR3nt: TGTGCCAGCAGTTGGGGAGGTGGGGGAGGGCAGTTCTTC
CDR3aa: CASSWGGGGGQFF
abundance: .
d_gene: .
j_gene: TRBJ2-1
v_gene: TRBV6-5

CDR3nt: TGTGCCAGCAGCCCGAGTCGGGCCACAACTAATGAAAAACTGTTTTTT
CDR3aa: CASSPSRATTNEKLFF
abundance: .
d_gene: .
j_gene: TRBJ1-4
v_gene: TRBV7-2

CDR3nt: TGTGCCAGCAGCTCAACCGGAGAAGGAGAGACCCAGTACTTC
CDR3aa: CASSSTGEGETQYF
abundance: .
d_gene: .
j_gene: TRBJ2-5
v_gene: TRBV11-2

CDR3nt: TGTGCCAGAAGCTTAGCCCCCGGGACTAGTAACACCGGGGAGCTGTTTTTT
CDR3aa: CARSLAPGTSNTGELFF
abundance: .
d_gene: .
j_gene: TRBJ2-2
v_gene: TRBV7-5

CDR3nt: TGTGCCAGCATCCAACCCGGACGGGCGAAGCCCCAGCATTTT
CDR3aa: CASIQPGRAKPQHF
abundance: .
d_gene: .
j_gene: TRBJ1-5
v_gene: TRBV28

CDR3nt: TGTGCCAGCAGGAGCAGGGGCTACTCTGGAAACACCATATATTTT
CDR3aa: CASRSRGYSGNTIYF
abundance: .
d_gene: .
j_gene: TRBJ1-3
v_gene: TRBV28

CDR3nt: TGTGCCAGCAGCTCCCCCTCGGCGGGAGAGGAGACCCAGTACTTC
CDR3aa: CASSSPSAGEETQYF
abundance: .
d_gene: TRBD2
j_gene: TRBJ2-5
v_gene: TRBV11-3

CDR3nt: TGTGCCTGGAGTGTCAACCCACAGGGGACTCACTATGGCTACACCTTC
CDR3aa: CAWSVNPQGTHYGYTF
abundance: medium-sized
d_gene: TRBD1
j_gene: TRBJ1-2
v_gene: TRBV30

CDR3nt: TGCAGCGTTGCTATGGACTCCGAGCAGTACTTC
CDR3aa: CSVAMDSEQYF
abundance: .
d_gene: .
j_gene: TRBJ2-7
v_gene: TRBV29-1

CDR3nt: TGCAGTCCACAGCATCAAGAGACCCAGTACTTC
CDR3aa: CSPQHQETQYF
abundance: few
d_gene: .
j_gene: TRBJ2-5
v_gene: TRBV20-1

CDR3nt: TGCGCCAGCAGCTTGGGGAGGACTAGCCCAACGGATACGCAGTATTTT
CDR3aa: CASSLGRTSPTDTQYF
abundance: .
d_gene: TRBD2
j_gene: TRBJ2-3
v_gene: TRBV5-1

CDR3nt: TGCGCCAGCAGCTTGGAACTAGCGGGAATGAAAAACATTCAGTACTTC
CDR3aa: CASSLELAGMKNIQYF
abundance: .
d_gene: TRBD2
j_gene: TRBJ2-4
v_gene: TRBV5-1

CDR3nt: TGTGCCAGCAGTTTCGGCGCTAATAGCAATCAGCCCCAGCATTTT
CDR3aa: CASSFGANSNQPQHF
abundance: many
d_gene: .
j_gene: TRBJ1-5
v_gene: TRBV6-6

CDR3nt: TGTGCCAGCTCACTCGAGGGTTTAAGCGAGCAGTACTTC
CDR3aa: CASSLEGLSEQYF
abundance: few
d_gene: .
j_gene: TRBJ2-7
v_gene: TRBV18

CDR3nt: TGTGCCAGCAGCCCGGGGGGAAGGAATCAGCCCCAGCATTTT
CDR3aa: CASSPGGRNQPQHF
abundance: .
d_gene: .
j_gene: TRBJ1-5
v_gene: TRBV7-2

CDR3nt: TGTGCCATCTGGGGCGCAAGTGAAGCTTTCTTT
CDR3aa: CAIWGASEAFF
abundance: .
d_gene: .
j_gene: TRBJ1-1
v_gene: TRBV28

CDR3nt: TGTGCCAGCAGCTTAGTAGGGGTTGCCTATGGCTACACCTTC
CDR3aa: CASSLVGVAYGYTF
abundance: .
d_gene: .
j_gene: TRBJ1-2
v_gene: TRBV11-2

CDR3nt: TGTGCCAGCAGCTTAAGGCGGGGCAGTGGCGAGCAGTACTTC
CDR3aa: CASSLRRGSGEQYF
abundance: .
d_gene: .
j_gene: TRBJ2-7
v_gene: TRBV7-2

CDR3nt: TGCGCCAGCAGCTTTGATGGGACTGGCCAAGAGACCCAGTACTTC
CDR3aa: CASSFDGTGQETQYF
abundance: once
d_gene: .
j_gene: TRBJ2-5
v_gene: TRBV5-1

CDR3nt: TGTGCCAGCAGCCCAAATGGGGAGGGGACCCAGCATTTT
CDR3aa: CASSPNGEGTQHF
abundance: .
d_gene: .
j_gene: TRBJ1-5
v_gene: TRBV7-9

CDR3nt: TGTGCCTGGATGGGGGTAGGGACAGAAAACACTGAAGCTTTCTTT
CDR3aa: CAWMGVGTENTEAFF
abundance: once
d_gene: TRBD1
j_gene: TRBJ1-1
v_gene: TRBV30

CDR3nt: TGTGCCTGGAGTTCGACAGGCTTCTCTGGGGCCAACGTCCTGACTTTC
CDR3aa: CAWSSTGFSGANVLTF
abundance: .
d_gene: .
j_gene: TRBJ2-6
v_gene: TRBV30